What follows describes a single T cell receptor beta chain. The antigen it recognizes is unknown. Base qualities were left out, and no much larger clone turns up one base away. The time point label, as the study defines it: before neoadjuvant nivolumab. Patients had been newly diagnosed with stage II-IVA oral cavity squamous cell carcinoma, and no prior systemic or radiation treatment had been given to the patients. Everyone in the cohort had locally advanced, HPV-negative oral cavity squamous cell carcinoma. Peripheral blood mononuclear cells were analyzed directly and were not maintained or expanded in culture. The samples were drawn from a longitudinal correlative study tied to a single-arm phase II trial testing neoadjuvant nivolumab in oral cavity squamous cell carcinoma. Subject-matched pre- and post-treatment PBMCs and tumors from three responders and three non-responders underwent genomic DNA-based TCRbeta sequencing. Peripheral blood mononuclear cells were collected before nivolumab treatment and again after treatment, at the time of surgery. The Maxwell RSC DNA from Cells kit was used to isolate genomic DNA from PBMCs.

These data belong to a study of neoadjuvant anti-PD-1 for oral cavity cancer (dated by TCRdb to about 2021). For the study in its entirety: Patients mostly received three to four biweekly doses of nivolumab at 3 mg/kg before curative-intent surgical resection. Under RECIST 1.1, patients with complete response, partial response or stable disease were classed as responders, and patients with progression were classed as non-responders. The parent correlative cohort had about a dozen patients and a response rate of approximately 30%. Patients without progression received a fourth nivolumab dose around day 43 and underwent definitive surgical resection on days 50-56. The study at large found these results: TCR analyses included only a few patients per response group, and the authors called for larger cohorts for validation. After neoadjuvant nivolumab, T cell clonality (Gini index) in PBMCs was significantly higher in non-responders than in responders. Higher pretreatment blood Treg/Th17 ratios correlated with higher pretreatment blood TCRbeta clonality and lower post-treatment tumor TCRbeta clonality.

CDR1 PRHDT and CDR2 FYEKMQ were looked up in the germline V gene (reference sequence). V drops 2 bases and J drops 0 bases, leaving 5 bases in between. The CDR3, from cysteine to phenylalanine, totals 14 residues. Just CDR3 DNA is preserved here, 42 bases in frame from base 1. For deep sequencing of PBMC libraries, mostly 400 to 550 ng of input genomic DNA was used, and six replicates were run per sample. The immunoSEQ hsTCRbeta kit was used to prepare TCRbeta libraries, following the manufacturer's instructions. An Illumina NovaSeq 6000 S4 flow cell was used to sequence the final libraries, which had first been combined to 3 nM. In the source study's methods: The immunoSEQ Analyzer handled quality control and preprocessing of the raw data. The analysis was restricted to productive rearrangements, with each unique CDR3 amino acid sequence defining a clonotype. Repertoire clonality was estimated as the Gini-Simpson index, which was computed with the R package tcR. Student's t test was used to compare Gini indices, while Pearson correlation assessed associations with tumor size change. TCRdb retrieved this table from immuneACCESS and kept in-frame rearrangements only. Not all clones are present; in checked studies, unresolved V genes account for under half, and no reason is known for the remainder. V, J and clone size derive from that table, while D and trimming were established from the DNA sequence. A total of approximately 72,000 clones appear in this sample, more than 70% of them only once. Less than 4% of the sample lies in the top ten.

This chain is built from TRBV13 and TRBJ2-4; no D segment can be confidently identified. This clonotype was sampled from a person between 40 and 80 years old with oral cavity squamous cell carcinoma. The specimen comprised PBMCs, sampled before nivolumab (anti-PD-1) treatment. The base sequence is TGTGCCAGCAGCTTATGGGGAGCCAAAAACATTCAGTACTTC. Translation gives CASSLWGAKNIQYF.